The entry below gives a single TCR beta chain sequence along with its context. Its antigen has not been determined. Base qualities are missing; no much larger clone stands one base away. The time point label on this specimen signifies: about 28 days (+/-7) after the second vaccine dose. This specimen's treatment or condition label, interpreted: meningococcal conjugate vaccine given as trial control. Vaccinee samples came from UK trials COV001 and COV002, including a single-blind randomized controlled phase 2/3 trial of AZD1222 (ChAdOx1 nCoV-19) in healthy adults. Trial participant PBMC samples were collected at day 0 and day 28 after the second dose for TCRbeta chain sequencing. In the germline V gene, CDR1 corresponds to SQVTM and CDR2 to ANQGSEA. The V end loses 0 bases and the J end loses 4 bases, and a stretch of 0 bases separates them. There are 10 amino acids in the CDR3, from cysteine to phenylalanine inclusive. The CDR3 DNA has 30 bases and is translated from base 1.

The sample belongs to a study of T cell responses to AZD1222 COVID-19 vaccine (dated by TCRdb to about 2021). Background for the entire study: A total of about 230 trial participants underwent TCR sequencing, of whom 207 received two doses of AZD1222 and some 26 received two doses of the MenACWY control vaccine. Trial participants were enrolled by age into 18-55, 56-69 and 70-plus year subgroups, with roughly 160, 29 and 62 TCR-sequenced participants respectively.

The CDR3 regions of human TCRbeta chains were analyzed by immunosequencing. In the source study's methods: Repertoire TCRs were matched against a reference library of SARS-CoV-2-specific TCRs generated with the MIRA antigen-specificity platform. Breadth was defined as the fraction of unique TCRs that were SARS-CoV-2-associated. Depth was defined as the fraction of total T cells that were SARS-CoV-2-associated. Using the MIRA data, every spike-specific TCR was mapped to the spike region that the TCR reacted to and assigned to either a CD4 or a CD8 class. Log10-transformed breadth and depth values were compared by one-way ANOVA with Sidak's multiple comparisons tests. Not all clones reach the TCRdb copy of this immuneACCESS table, which keeps in-frame sequences only. Checked studies attribute under half of the gap to unresolved V genes and leave the rest unexplained. The V and J calls and clone size come from that table; D and trimming were worked out from the DNA. The sample has just under 150,000 clones on record, around 90% of them singletons. The ten largest clonotypes hold around 5% of the sample.

Paper-wide results and their limitations: Conclusions about previously exposed vaccinees were limited because only five to seven AZD1222 recipients were SARS-CoV-2 seropositive at baseline. Because no day 14 peak-response samples were available, the repertoires could be characterized only after the peak T cell response. Participants were mostly white British, with more females than males. The authors suggested clonal diversity may have been underestimated. The 56-69-year group was small, and its depth increase did not reach significance, likely because of low power. A significant rise in spike-specific TCR breadth and depth was observed after two AZD1222 doses relative to day 0 and relative to MenACWY recipients. Reportedly, close to half of the unique spike-specific TCRs recognized epitopes lying outside the regions that are mutated in the B.1.351 and B.1.1.7 variants. The whole spike protein was spanned by vaccine-associated CD4 TCRs, and dominant responses were seen in regions 160-218 and 743-854.

The chain employs TRBV29-1 and TRBJ1-2; the D gene assignment is ambiguous. The sequences come from peripheral blood, collected 28 days after the second dose of the MenACWY control vaccine. The sequence came from an adult who received the MenACWY meningococcal vaccine as a control. CDR3 protein: CSVEDYGYTF. The nucleotide sequence reads as follows: TGCAGCGTTGAAGACTATGGCTACACCTTC.